This T cell receptor beta chain is from a study of blood T cell repertoires in COVID-19. Turning to the study itself: From the United States, Italy and Spain came samples of acute and convalescent COVID-19. T cells, B-cell-depleted T cells, or PBMCs supplied cDNA or gDNA.

Using immunoSEQ multiplex PCR, the repertoire was profiled, and TCRdb retains in-frame clones only, with some absent. The repertoire consists of around 240,000 clones, with approximately 90% occurring once and the leading ten covering 0.87%. CDR3 length: 12 residues. Trimming took 7 bases from V and 1 from J, leaving 8 bases between them. Germline lookup yields CDR1 SGHRS and CDR2 YFSETQ. Which cohort a participant joined came from the clinical history participants gave. Each exposed participant met a COVID-19 case in the 2 weeks preceding study entry. This receptor was taken from a man aged 45 to 65 who had been exposed to COVID-19. Sample: PBMCs or T cells enriched from blood (not recorded which). The chain has TRBV5-1 and TRBJ1-1; D gene ambiguous. The CDR3 reads CASRSTNTEAFF. Here the CDR3 DNA reads TGCGCCAGCCGTTCTACGAACACTGAAGCTTTCTTT.